Listed below are T cell receptor beta chains from one sample, sequenced in a study of blood T cell repertoires in COVID-19. Here immunoSEQ multiplex PCR was the method, and the copy in TCRdb shows in-frame clones only, minus some. The sample includes 150,000 to 200,000 clones, 80% to 85% seen only once; the top ten take about 2.6%. Sequenced material: peripheral blood. Receptors originate from a human donor with acute or convalescent COVID-19. The donor label of this sample is uncertain. CDR3s include the opening cysteine and the closing phenylalanine or tryptophan. The D gene is left open where the match is weak. Only part of the rows carry a size: once, few, many, or a class if the clone is expanded.

d_call	clone_size	j_call	v_call	cdr3_aa	cdr3_nt
.	.	TRBJ1-4	TRBV5-1	CASSLVGRGTNEKLFF	TGCGCCAGCAGCTTGGTTGGAAGGGGCACTAATGAAAAACTGTTTTTT
.	.	TRBJ1-1	TRBV28	CASSLPPDRRNTEAFF	TGTGCCAGCAGTTTACCCCCCGACAGGAGGAACACTGAAGCTTTCTTT
TRBD1	once	TRBJ2-3	TRBV7-2	CASSLSTGESDTQYF	TGTGCCAGCAGCCTTTCTACAGGGGAATCAGATACGCAGTATTTT
.	.	TRBJ1-1	TRBV6-4	CASSDSGGTEAFF	TGTGCCAGCAGTGACTCTGGCGGTACTGAAGCTTTCTTT
TRBD1	.	TRBJ1-5	TRBV6-5	CATRTGKNQPQHF	TGTGCCACCAGGACAGGGAAAAATCAGCCCCAGCATTTT
TRBD2	.	TRBJ2-7	TRBV7-8	CASSSGGLSYEQYF	TGTGCCAGCAGCTCGGGGGGACTCTCCTACGAGCAGTACTTC
TRBD1	once	TRBJ2-7	TRBV11-1	CASSWDSYEQYF	TGTGCCAGCAGCTGGGACAGCTACGAGCAGTACTTC
TRBD1	few	TRBJ1-1	TRBV5-1	CASSLGSGTGGGTEAFF	TGCGCCAGCAGCTTGGGTTCCGGGACAGGGGGCGGCACTGAAGCTTTCTTT
.	.	TRBJ1-3	TRBV14	CASSQIRADSGNTIYF	TGTGCCAGCAGCCAAATACGAGCTGACTCTGGAAACACCATATATTTT
.	.	TRBJ2-7	TRBV12-3/TRBV12-4	CASSLAGGREQYF	TGTGCCAGCAGTTTAGCGGGGGGGCGGGAGCAGTACTTC
.	.	TRBJ1-2	TRBV19	CASTQRWGGANYGYTF	TGTGCCAGTACCCAGAGGTGGGGCGGAGCTAACTATGGCTACACCTTC
TRBD1	.	TRBJ1-5	TRBV12-3/TRBV12-4	CASSRQGSSPQHF	TGTGCCAGCAGCCGACAGGGGTCATCGCCCCAGCATTTT
TRBD2	once	TRBJ2-7	TRBV30	CAWSTSGGYEQYF	TGTGCCTGGTCAACTAGCGGGGGCTACGAGCAGTACTTC
TRBD1	.	TRBJ1-4	TRBV15	CATSPEQGTEKLFF	TGTGCCACCAGCCCCGAACAGGGGACGGAAAAACTGTTTTTT
TRBD1	few	TRBJ1-5	TRBV6-1	CASSEEGAGIQPQHF	TGTGCCAGCAGTGAAGAGGGGGCGGGTATTCAGCCCCAGCATTTT
.	.	TRBJ2-5	TRBV10-3	CAISESYGSGETQYF	TGTGCCATCAGTGAGTCGTATGGTTCGGGGGAGACCCAGTACTTC
.	.	TRBJ2-3	TRBV21-1	CASSTHSGRSTDTQYF	TGTGCCAGCAGCACCCACAGCGGGCGAAGCACAGATACGCAGTATTTT
.	.	TRBJ1-4	TRBV28	CASQTGGYEKLFF	TGTGCCAGCCAGACGGGTGGTTATGAAAAACTGTTTTTT
TRBD2	.	TRBJ2-1	TRBV5-1	CASSFPGTSGYNEQFF	TGCGCCAGCAGCTTTCCCGGGACTAGCGGATACAATGAGCAGTTCTTC
.	.	TRBJ2-2	TRBV6-5	CASSPDSTGELFF	TGTGCCAGCAGTCCCGACTCGACCGGGGAGCTGTTTTTT
.	.	TRBJ2-3	TRBV4-1	CASSQGTRDPQYF	TGCGCCAGCAGCCAAGGAACGCGGGACCCGCAGTATTTT
.	.	TRBJ1-2	TRBV3-1/TRBV3-2	CASSQNGNGYTF	TGTGCCAGCAGCCAGAACGGTAATGGCTACACCTTC
TRBD2	.	TRBJ2-7	TRBV19	CASKIGGTSGYLNYEQYF	TGTGCCAGTAAAATAGGGGGGACTAGCGGATACCTAAACTACGAGCAGTACTTC
TRBD1	.	TRBJ2-5	TRBV7-7	CASSLGATGEVGETQYF	TGTGCCAGCAGCTTAGGCGCGACAGGGGAAGTTGGGGAGACCCAGTACTTC
TRBD1	.	TRBJ1-6	TRBV19	CASRPRGRRNSPLHF	TGTGCCAGTAGGCCCAGGGGGCGCCGCAATTCACCCCTCCACTTT
.	.	TRBJ2-3	TRBV13	CASSLTTTRPDTQYF	TGTGCCAGCAGCTTAACGACTACCCGGCCAGATACGCAGTATTTT
.	.	TRBJ2-5	TRBV3-1/TRBV3-2	CASSPFKRLAEETQYF	TGTGCCAGCAGCCCCTTTAAGAGGCTGGCGGAAGAGACCCAGTACTTC
TRBD2	.	TRBJ2-1	TRBV6-5	CASSYSSSGGVSEQFF	TGTGCCAGCAGTTACTCGTCTAGCGGGGGGGTAAGTGAGCAGTTCTTC
TRBD1	.	TRBJ1-4	TRBV6-5	CASSLDRRVEKLFF	TGTGCCAGCAGCTTGGACAGGAGGGTAGAAAAACTGTTTTTT
.	.	TRBJ1-4	TRBV7-9	CASSRFGGGEKLFF	TGTGCCAGCAGCCGATTCGGGGGTGGGGAAAAACTGTTTTTT
.	.	TRBJ1-5	TRBV5-6	CASSLLQGIEPQHF	TGTGCCAGCAGCTTGCTCCAGGGTATAGAGCCCCAGCATTTT
.	.	TRBJ1-5	TRBV7-9	CASSSGRDGNNQPQHF	TGTGCCAGCAGCTCAGGGAGGGACGGTAACAATCAGCCCCAGCATTTT
TRBD2	once	TRBJ2-5	TRBV5-4	CASSLRGLAGNETQYF	TGTGCCAGCAGCCTCAGGGGACTAGCGGGAAATGAGACCCAGTACTTC
TRBD2	once	TRBJ2-1	TRBV7-3	CASSKVSGTSYNEQFF	TGTGCCAGCAGCAAAGTAAGCGGGACCAGCTACAATGAGCAGTTCTTC
.	.	TRBJ1-6	TRBV18	CASSPNNYNSPLHF	TGTGCCAGCTCACCAAACAACTATAATTCACCCCTCCACTTT
TRBD2	.	TRBJ2-7	TRBV6-6	CASRRGSKSYEQYF	TGTGCCAGCAGGCGCGGGAGTAAGTCCTACGAGCAGTACTTC
.	.	TRBJ2-1	TRBV3-1/TRBV3-2	CASSQGSSYNEQFF	TGTGCCAGCAGCCAAGGGAGCTCCTACAATGAGCAGTTCTTC
.	.	TRBJ1-1	TRBV18	CASSPQPGNTEAFF	TGTGCCAGCTCACCCCAACCGGGGAACACTGAAGCTTTCTTT
.	.	TRBJ2-7	TRBV6-5	CATRVVLDSYEQYF	TGTGCCACCCGGGTAGTGTTAGACTCCTACGAGCAGTACTTC
TRBD2	once	TRBJ2-7	TRBV6-5	CASSAPGLAYEQYF	TGTGCCAGCAGCGCCCCGGGACTAGCCTACGAGCAGTACTTC
TRBD2	.	TRBJ2-7	TRBV19	CASKGREGLEQYF	TGTGCCAGTAAAGGACGGGAGGGCCTCGAGCAGTACTTC
.	.	TRBJ1-2	TRBV30	CAWSAQARANYGYTF	TGTGCCTGGAGTGCGCAGGCGAGGGCTAACTATGGCTACACCTTC
TRBD1	.	TRBJ1-3	TRBV30	CAWTGGLGNTIYF	TGTGCCTGGACAGGGGGCCTTGGAAACACCATATATTTT
TRBD2	.	TRBJ2-1	TRBV11-2	CASSFRGSGRSYNEQFF	TGTGCCAGCAGCTTTCGGGGGAGCGGGAGGTCCTACAATGAGCAGTTCTTC
TRBD1	once	TRBJ1-6	TRBV11-2	CASSLDPRQGARSPLHF	TGTGCCAGCAGCTTAGATCCCAGACAGGGGGCCCGGTCACCCCTCCACTTT
TRBD1	.	TRBJ2-2	TRBV9	CASGGQGTYTGELFF	TGTGCCAGCGGCGGACAGGGGACATACACCGGGGAGCTGTTTTTT
.	.	TRBJ1-2	TRBV6-1	CASSESGGRFRDGYTF	TGTGCCAGCAGTGAATCCGGGGGGCGGTTTCGAGATGGCTACACCTTC
TRBD1	.	TRBJ2-2	TRBV7-9	CASSPPVGGTNTGELFF	TGTGCCAGCAGCCCCCCAGTAGGGGGCACGAACACCGGGGAGCTGTTTTTT
TRBD1	.	TRBJ2-7	TRBV14	CASGGTGKNEQYF	TGTGCCAGCGGGGGGACAGGGAAGAACGAGCAGTACTTC
TRBD2	few	TRBJ2-3	TRBV7-9	CASSLRGVSTDTQYF	TGTGCCAGCAGCTTACGGGGGGTGAGCACAGATACGCAGTATTTT